This T cell receptor beta chain was obtained from a study of technical replicates of blood from several donors. The method was immunoSEQ multiplex PCR; TCRdb's version includes in-frame clones alone and lacks a portion of them. The sample lists tens of thousands of clones, approximately 94% occurring once. This CDR3 region has 14 residues. The germline V gene has CDR1 SGHRS and CDR2 YFSETQ. Between the trimmed V and J ends, which lost 5 bases and 1 base, there was a span of 13 bases. The origin of this receptor is a human donor in good health. V gene TRBV5-1 combines with J gene TRBJ2-7; D possibly corresponds to TRBD2 (6 bases). The sequenced sample was T cells isolated from PBMCs. The CDR3 bases are TGCGCCAGCAGTGTTTTAGCGGAATCCTACGAGCAGTACTTC. This gives the protein CASSVLAESYEQYF.